One sample yielded the 29 T cell receptor beta chains listed below, sequenced in a study of vaccination and CD4 T cells after COVID-19. Sequencing of cultured CD4+ T cell DNA used the Oncomine TCR Beta short-read assay. TCRdb re-called the PCR reads with MiXCR, one entry per CDR3 protein. The sample carries about 23,000 distinct CDR3 sequences, more than 40% recorded once. These receptors are not linked to any known antigen. Documented treatment: approximately nine-day PBMC culture with coronavirus spike peptide pools or control peptides (ViraFEST assay). The source material was CD4+ T cells from blood, cultured in vitro, sampled before SARS-CoV-2 vaccination. The receptors originated from a human donor who received a COVID-19 vaccine.

The rearrangement joins TRBV28 to TRBJ2-6; weak D call: TRBD1 (7 bases). CDR1 and CDR2 from the germline V gene are MDHEN and SYDVKM. This CDR3 has 15 residues. V was shortened by 6 bases and J by 4 bases, with 13 bases between the two germline ends. The CDR3 coding sequence is TGTGCCAGCAGAGGAGGGGGCTCCGGGGCCAACGTCCTGACTTTC. As protein: CASRGGGSGANVLTF.

This chain links TRBV12-3 or TRBV12-4 with TRBJ2-4; D may be TRBD1 (6 bases). The CDR3 extends over 15 amino acids. V dropped 5 bases and J dropped 2 bases, with 13 bases sitting between them. CDR3: CASSEQGGTKNIQYF. The CDR3 DNA reads as TGTGCCAGCAGTGAACAGGGTGGGACCAAAAACATTCAGTACTTC.

This rearrangement joins TRBV30 to TRBJ2-2; D might be TRBD1 or TRBD2, each matching 5 bases. The CDR3 contains 15 residues. Trimming removed 2 bases at V and 4 bases at J, with 14 bases between. CDR1 GTSNPN and CDR2 SVGIG come from the germline V gene (reference sequence). CDR3 coding DNA: TGTGCCTGGAGTCCTTTGGGGGTACCCACCGGGGAGCTGTTTTTT. This sequence encodes CAWSPLGVPTGELFF.

The chain links TRBV6-1 to TRBJ1-2; TRBD1 aligns across 9 bases. The trim removed 6 bases at V and 6 bases at J, leaving 8 bases unmatched. This CDR3 has 14 amino acids. CDR1 is MNHNS, CDR2 SASEGT, per germline. The CDR3 coding sequence is TGTGCCAGCAGCCCGACGGGACAGGGCAATGGCTACACCTTC. Protein: CASSPTGQGNGYTF.

The chain couples TRBV12-3 or TRBV12-4 to TRBJ1-4, with TRBD1 identical over 11 bases. This CDR3 has 14 residues. Trimming at V came to 3 bases and at J to 6 bases, leaving 0 bases not matched to a gene. The CDR3 nucleotides are TGTGCCAGCAGTTTGGGACAGGGGGATGAAAAACTGTTTTTT. As protein: CASSLGQGDEKLFF.

The V and J genes are TRBV5-1 and TRBJ1-1, with D unclear. Trimming left V 4 bases short and J 2 bases short, with 12 bases between. The CDR3 runs 14 residues. Germline lookup yields CDR1 SGHRS and CDR2 YFSETQ. The CDR3 DNA reads as TGCGCCAGCAGCCGGCTCGGCCGAAACACTGAAGCTTTCTTT. It codes for CASSRLGRNTEAFF.

The genes are TRBV12-5 and TRBJ1-1, with 8 positions matching TRBD1. The germline V gene has CDR1 LGHNT and CDR2 FRNRAP. Trimming took 3 bases from V and 5 from J; bases not matched to a gene: 5. The CDR3 runs 14 residues. CDR3 region: CASGLTTGETEAFF. CDR3 DNA: TGTGCTAGTGGTTTAACGACAGGGGAGACTGAAGCTTTCTTT.

The V gene is TRBV20-1, the J gene TRBJ2-5; D is undetermined. The CDR3 has 14 amino acids. Germline V gene sequence: CDR1 DFQATT, CDR2 SNEGSKA (reference sequence). CDR3 amino acids: CSVPPLGNPETQYF. The CDR3 bases are TGCAGCGTGCCCCCCCTGGGGAACCCAGAGACCCAGTACTTC.

In its sample, this clonotype was seen a few times. This chain uses TRBV30 with TRBJ1-2, with no clear D. The V gene lost 7 bases and the J gene lost 0 bases, with 6 bases spanning the gap. This CDR3 contains 11 residues. The germline CDR1 and CDR2 sequences are GTSNPN and SVGIG (reference sequence). The CDR3 spells CASWANYGYTF. CDR3 nucleotides: TGTGCCTCCTGGGCTAACTATGGCTACACCTTC.

The chain couples TRBV10-3 to TRBJ1-4; D is undetermined. The CDR3 sequence is 13 residues long. CDR1 is ENHRY, CDR2 SYGVKD, per germline. V dropped 3 bases and J dropped 7 bases, with 9 bases sitting between them. CDR3 coding DNA: TGTGCCATCAGTGAATCTGGGTTTGAAAAACTGTTTTTT. Encoded protein: CAISESGFEKLFF.

A single count supports this clonotype. This chain connects TRBV18 to TRBJ2-7, with 12 bases that match TRBD2. This CDR3 is built from 16 residues. Unmatched junction bases numbered 5, after V lost 3 bases and J lost 2 bases. Germline-derived CDR1 and CDR2 are KGHSH and LQKENI. CDR3 DNA: TGTGCCAGCTCACCCCCTAGCGGGGGGGTTACCTACGAGCAGTACTTC. It is translated as CASSPPSGGVTYEQYF.

The rearrangement links TRBV5-4 to TRBJ2-1, with D possibly TRBD1 on 7 matching bases. V was pared by 4 bases and J by 7 bases, with 12 bases between. The CDR3 is 13 residues long. Germline CDR1 SGHNT, CDR2 YYREEE (reference sequence). The CDR3 DNA follows: TGTGCCAGCAGCCCTCCAGGGGGGAATGAGCAGTTCTTC. Its protein is CASSPPGGNEQFF.

The J gene is TRBJ1-2, the V gene TRBV29-1, with 11 bases that match TRBD1. Germline V CDR1 and CDR2: SQVTM, ANQGSEA. The length of the CDR3 is 13 residues. The J segment lost 4 bases and the V segment lost 4 bases, leaving 2 bases of the junction unmatched. The CDR3 loop reads CSVGDRGTYGYTF. In nucleotides, the CDR3 is TGCAGCGTTGGGGACAGGGGGACCTATGGCTACACCTTC.

This clonotype turned up a few times. The chain uses TRBV6-1 and TRBJ1-2; D uncertain. V lost 2 bases and J 14 bases, leaving 15 bases between the germline ends. Germline V gene data show CDR1 as MNHNS and CDR2 as SASEGT. The CDR3 runs to 12 residues. This CDR3 reads CASSETPRGRTF. The CDR3 DNA sequence: TGTGCCAGCAGTGAAACCCCACGTGGGAGGACCTTC.

This clonotype has a handful of counts. CDR3 bases: TGTGCCAGCAGTGAGCAGGGGAGGAACACTGAAGCTTTCTTT. This sequence encodes CASSEQGRNTEAFF. This chain links TRBV2 with TRBJ1-1; TRBD1 is a possible D gene (6 bases). Germline V gives CDR1 SNHLY, CDR2 FYNNEI. The V end lost 3 bases, the J end lost 1 base, and 9 bases lay between the germline ends. There are 14 residues in the CDR3.

In its sample, this clonotype was seen once. The chain uses TRBV28 and TRBJ1-1; possibly TRBD1 for D (6 bases). Between the trimmed V and J ends, which lost 5 bases and 5 bases, there was a span of 9 bases. Germline V gene data show CDR1 as MDHEN and CDR2 as SYDVKM. CDR3 length: 12 residues. The CDR3 loop reads CASSPRGTEAFF. The CDR3 DNA reads as TGTGCCAGCAGTCCTAGGGGGACTGAAGCTTTCTTT. Complete variable domain (other parts from reference TRBV28 and TRBJ1-1): DVKVTQSSRYLVKRTGEKVFLECVQDMDHENMFWYRQDPGLGLRLIYFSYDVKMKEKGDIPEGYSVSREKKERFSLILESASTNQTSMYLCASSPRGTEAFFGQGTRLTVV.

The chain carries TRBV19 and TRBJ1-2, with 7 bases lining up with TRBD1. Trimming took 5 bases from V and 4 from J; bases not matched to a gene: 7. Germline loops: CDR1 LNHDA, CDR2 SQIVND (reference sequence). The CDR3 spans 14 residues. The CDR3, as DNA: TGTGCCAGTAGTTACACGGGACAGATCTATGGCTACACCTTC. Translated, it gives CASSYTGQIYGYTF.

This clonotype was seen more than once but under ten times. This chain joins TRBV19 and TRBJ1-5; 12 bases are shared with TRBD1. This CDR3 has 16 amino acids. Per germline, CDR1 LNHDA and CDR2 SQIVND (reference sequence). J lost 7 bases, V lost 6 bases, and 10 bases had no gene match. For the CDR3, the DNA is TGTGCCAGTAGGGGACAGGGGGCGATTTACTTCCAGCCCCAGCATTTT. Translating it yields CASRGQGAIYFQPQHF.

This sequence joins TRBV18 and TRBJ1-2; D is perhaps TRBD1 (6 bases). CDR3 length: 14 amino acids. Germline V gene sequence: CDR1 KGHSH, CDR2 LQKENI. The V end was cut by 6 bases, the J end by 0 bases, with 11 bases between. Written as DNA, the CDR3 is TGTGCCAGCTCGCGACAGGAAACTAACTATGGCTACACCTTC. Amino acid sequence: CASSRQETNYGYTF.

The sample holds a few counts of this clonotype. The chain has TRBV6-1 and TRBJ1-1; TRBD1 might be the D (6 bases). CDR1 is MNHNS, CDR2 SASEGT, per germline. The CDR3 covers 13 residues. Trimming cost V 7 bases and J 1 base, with 10 bases left between them. CDR3: CASIQGRNTEAFF. The CDR3 region has the DNA TGTGCCAGCATCCAGGGGCGGAACACTGAAGCTTTCTTT.

In DNA form, the CDR3 reads TGTGCCAGCAGTTTTTGGACTAGCGGGGGGATCACTAGCACAGATACGCAGTATTTT. Protein: CASSFWTSGGITSTDTQYF. The V gene is TRBV12-3 or TRBV12-4, the J gene TRBJ2-3; TRBD2 aligns across 14 bases. The CDR3 sequence is 19 residues long. The V and J ends lost 3 bases and 0 bases, in that order; junction bases with no gene match: 8.

The chain has TRBV7-9 and TRBJ1-5, with unresolved D. The CDR3 has 16 residues. Germline-derived CDR1 and CDR2 are SEHNR and FQNEAQ (reference sequence). V lost 0 bases and J 3 bases, leaving 12 bases between the germline ends. The CDR3 region has the DNA TGTGCCAGCAGCTTAGCAGTCCGGGGTTTCAATCAGCCCCAGCATTTT. This encodes CASSLAVRGFNQPQHF. The full variable domain, rest sourced from reference TRBV7-9 and TRBJ1-5, is DTGVSQNPRHKITKRGQNVTFRCDPISEHNRLYWYRQTLGQGPEFLTYFQNEAQLEKSRLLSDRFSAERPKGSFSTLEIQRTEQGDSAMYLCASSLAVRGFNQPQHFGDGTRLSIL.

This clonotype occurred a few times. This rearrangement joins TRBV20-1 to TRBJ2-5; D is ambiguous. The V end lost 0 bases, the J end lost 6 bases, and 14 bases lay between the germline ends. The CDR3 loop spans 14 amino acids. The V gene's germline CDR1 is DFQATT and CDR2 SNEGSKA (reference sequence). CDR3 nucleotide sequence: TGCAGTGCTAGAGATCGGCCGGCGGCCAAGACCCAGTACTTC. The encoded protein is CSARDRPAAKTQYF.

This clonotype was seen more than once but under ten times. The chain carries TRBV6-5 and TRBJ2-5; the match to TRBD2 covers 9 bases. The V and J ends lost 2 bases and 5 bases, in that order; junction bases with no gene match: 9. The germline CDR1 and CDR2 sequences are MNHEY and SVGAGI. The CDR3 is 16 residues long. Here the CDR3 DNA reads TGTGCCAGCAGTTACAGATTGGGGACTAGCTTGGAGACCCAGTACTTC. This gives the protein CASSYRLGTSLETQYF.

The chain recombines TRBV20-1 with TRBJ1-2, with a possible D match to TRBD1 (6 bases). CDR3 length equals 14 residues. Trimming cost V 1 base and J 4 bases, with 13 bases left between them. The V gene's germline CDR1 is DFQATT and CDR2 SNEGSKA (reference sequence). CDR3 region: CSARAQGRIYGYTF. The CDR3 DNA reads TGCAGTGCTAGAGCCCAGGGGAGAATCTATGGCTACACCTTC.

V is TRBV20-1 and J is TRBJ2-1; D perhaps matches TRBD1 (5 bases). The V gene's germline CDR1 is DFQATT and CDR2 SNEGSKA (reference sequence). Between the trimmed V and J ends, which lost 6 bases and 4 bases, there was a span of 10 bases. The CDR3 is 12 residues long. CDR3 residues: CSAGANYNEQFF. The CDR3 bases are TGCAGTGCAGGGGCTAATTACAATGAGCAGTTCTTC.

This clonotype was counted once. CDR3 loop: CASRRTGMSSYESGQYF. The DNA for the CDR3 is TGTGCCAGCAGACGGACAGGGATGAGCTCCTACGAAAGCGGGCAGTACTTC. The chain uses TRBV2 and TRBJ2-7; 8 nucleotides align to TRBD1. The CDR3 spans 17 residues. Germline CDR1 SNHLY, CDR2 FYNNEI. Trimming removed 6 bases from V and 9 bases from J; junction bases left unmatched: 22. Together with reference TRBV2 and TRBJ2-7, the CDR3 gives the full variable domain: EPEVTQTPSHQVTQMGQEVILRCVPISNHLYFYWYRQILGQKVEFLVSFYNNEISEKSEIFDDQFSVERPDGSNFTLKIRSTKLEDSAMYFCASRRTGMSSYESGQYFGPGTRLTVT.

The chain couples TRBV15 to TRBJ2-1; possible D gene TRBD2, 7 bases. The CDR3 consists of 15 residues. Between the trimmed V and J ends, which lost 1 base and 8 bases, there was a span of 15 bases. Germline assignment: CDR1 LNHNV and CDR2 YYDKDF (reference sequence). CDR3 DNA: TGTGCCACCAGCAGAGGATCTTGGGGGGGCGATGAGCAGTTCTTC. This gives the protein CATSRGSWGGDEQFF.

This sequence joins TRBV2 and TRBJ1-5; D may be TRBD1 (5 bases). Trimming took off 5 bases at V and 5 bases at J, with 13 bases between the two ends. The CDR3 covers 14 residues. Per the germline V gene, CDR1 is SNHLY and CDR2 is FYNNEI. CDR3 protein: CASSRQGGDQPQHF. DNA of the CDR3: TGTGCCAGCAGTAGGCAGGGCGGGGATCAGCCCCAGCATTTT. Full variable domain (remainder filled in from reference TRBV2 and TRBJ1-5): EPEVTQTPSHQVTQMGQEVILRCVPISNHLYFYWYRQILGQKVEFLVSFYNNEISEKSEIFDDQFSVERPDGSNFTLKIRSTKLEDSAMYFCASSRQGGDQPQHFGDGTRLSIL.